These T cell receptor beta chains were read from a single sample in a study of shared clonotypes between healthy human individuals. The repertoire was sequenced with immunoSEQ multiplex PCR; TCRdb's copy has only in-frame clones and lacks some. The sample yields more than 450,000 clones, 70% to 80% seen once. Sequencing was carried out using PBMCs. The source is a woman in her thirties or forties in good health. Some clones in this sample may be carry-over from other donors' samples. Each CDR3 is given with its conserved first and last residue. D genes are given only for firm matches. Size is stated for part of the rows, as once, few or many counts, or as a class when the clone is expanded.

TRBJ2-3 TRBV18 TRBD1 . TGTGCCAGCTCACCGGCAGAGGGGGCTGGAGATACGCAGTATTTT CASSPAEGAGDTQYF
TRBJ2-5 TRBV5-4 . few TGTGCCAGCAGCTTGGAGGTAGCGGAACCGTACCAAGAGACCCAGTACTTC CASSLEVAEPYQETQYF
TRBJ2-3 TRBV4-2 TRBD2 once TGTGCCAGCAGTCAAGCGGGAGCATCTACAGATACGCAGTATTTT CASSQAGASTDTQYF
TRBJ1-4 TRBV15 TRBD1 once TGTGCCACCAGCAGGGACTACAGGGGGCGCGATGAAAAACTGTTTTTT CATSRDYRGRDEKLFF
TRBJ2-7 TRBV6-5 . once TGTGCCAGCAGTTACGGGGACGAGCAGTACTTC CASSYGDEQYF
TRBJ1-3 TRBV29-1 TRBD1 . TGCAGCGCAGCCGGGGACAGGGTTTCAGACACCATATATTTT CSAAGDRVSDTIYF
TRBJ1-5 TRBV19 . . TGTGCCAGTAGTATTATGGACAGCAATCAGCCCCAGCATTTT CASSIMDSNQPQHF
TRBJ2-3 TRBV10-3 TRBD1 . TGTGCCATCAGTGGGCGCGGACAGGCCACCCACACAGATACGCAGTATTTT CAISGRGQATHTDTQYF
TRBJ1-2 TRBV5-5 . . TGTGCCAGCAGCTTGGGAGGGCTGGGTTATGGCTACACCTTC CASSLGGLGYGYTF
TRBJ1-1 TRBV7-9 . few TGTGCCAGCAGCTTAAGTAGTCACTTAAGCACTGAAGCTTTCTTT CASSLSSHLSTEAFF
TRBJ1-1 TRBV19 TRBD1 . TGTGCCAGTAGGGAAAGGGACAGGGACACTGAAGCTTTCTTT CASRERDRDTEAFF
TRBJ2-1 TRBV18 TRBD2 few TGTGCCAGCTCACCTGGGGAGGGGCAGGAGTTCTTC CASSPGEGQEFF
TRBJ2-1 TRBV7-9 . . TGTGCCAGCAGCCCGCAGCGGAATGAGCAGTTCTTC CASSPQRNEQFF
TRBJ2-7 TRBV28 TRBD2 once TGTGCCAGCAGCCTCACCGGGACTAGCGCAGATCACGAGCAGTACTTC CASSLTGTSADHEQYF
TRBJ2-3 TRBV5-1 . . TGCGCCAGCAGTCCTGGAGGTGCCGTCGGGGTCACAGATACGCAGTATTTT CASSPGGAVGVTDTQYF
TRBJ2-7 TRBV29-1 . . TGCAGCGTTGAACTCGTGGACTACGAGCAGTACTTC CSVELVDYEQYF
TRBJ2-5 TRBV7-2 . . TGTGCCAGCAGCTTAGCTTTGGGGACTCCCAAAGAGACCCAGTACTTC CASSLALGTPKETQYF
TRBJ2-4 TRBV6-1 . . TGTGCCAGCAGCTTGAACGGCAAAAACATTCAGTACTTC CASSLNGKNIQYF
TRBJ2-7 TRBV6-1 TRBD1 . TGTGCCAGCAGACCGTCAGGGGGCCTTTCTGAGCAGTACTTC CASRPSGGLSEQYF
TRBJ1-2 TRBV4-2 . few TGTGCCAGCAGCCAAGATTGGGGCGGTCACTATGGCTACACCTTC CASSQDWGGHYGYTF